Following are 18 T cell receptor beta chains from one sample sequenced in a study of T cell responses to AZD1222 COVID-19 vaccine (dated by TCRdb to about 2021). Receptors were amplified or captured by the immunoSEQ multiplex PCR assay. Entries here come from immuneACCESS through TCRdb and include only in-frame sequences with V and J called. Some clones fail to appear in such tables; in the studies checked, an unresolved V gene covers under half of the shortfall, and the cause of the remainder is unknown. Counted in this sample were 150,000 or so clones; 85% to 95% of them appeared once. Approximately 0.97% of the sample lies in the top ten. The sample's time point label is to be understood as: baseline before first vaccination. The sequenced sample was peripheral blood, obtained on day 0 of AZD1222 vaccination. Receptors originate from an adult in good health.

The chain carries TRBV19 and TRBJ1-5; 10 nucleotides agree with TRBD1. V was pared by 6 bases and J by 3 bases, with 5 bases of the junction left unmatched. CDR1 and CDR2 from the germline V gene are LNHDA and SQIVND (reference sequence). The CDR3 is made up of 15 amino acids. In DNA, the CDR3 is TGTGCCAGTAGCCCGGGACAGGGGACCAATCAGCCCCAGCATTTT. Translating gives CASSPGQGTNQPQHF.

As to this clone: Compared with germline, one end of the junction differs, possibly owing to a read error. The chain joins TRBV15 to TRBJ2-3, with D perhaps matching TRBD1 (6 bases). Germline-derived CDR1 and CDR2 are LNHNV and YYDKDF (reference sequence). The length of the CDR3 is 15 residues. CDR3 nucleotide sequence: TGTGCCACCAGTAGAGGGGGTCCTAGCACAGATACGCAGTATTTT. Translation: CATSRGGPSTDTQYF.

The chain employs TRBV12-3 or TRBV12-4 and TRBJ2-7; D gene uncertain. CDR3 length equals 12 residues. V was trimmed by 3 bases and J by 3 bases, leaving 6 bases between them. CDR3 bases: TGTGCCAGCAGTTTCGTGCTCTACGAGCAGTACTTC. Protein sequence: CASSFVLYEQYF.

V and J are TRBV11-2 and TRBJ1-4; possible D gene TRBD1, 5 bases. The germline V gene encodes CDR1 SGHAT and CDR2 FQNNGV. This CDR3 is 13 amino acids long. Trimming took off 6 bases at V and 8 bases at J, with 13 bases between the two ends. DNA of the CDR3: TGTGCCAGCAGGGGACCCGGACGGGAAAAACTGTTTTTT. This codes for CASRGPGREKLFF. Together with reference TRBV11-2 and TRBJ1-4, the CDR3 gives the full variable domain: EAGVAQSPRYKIIEKRQSVAFWCNPISGHATLYWYQQILGQGPKLLIQFQNNGVVDDSQLPKDRFSAERLKGVDSTLKIQPAKLEDSAVYLCASRGPGREKLFFGSGTQLSVL.

The J gene is TRBJ1-2, the V gene TRBV5-1, with D possibly TRBD1 on 5 matching bases. V was shortened by 4 bases and J by 5 bases, with 12 bases between the two germline ends. Germline V gene lookup returns CDR1 SGHRS and CDR2 YFSETQ. The CDR3 consists of 13 residues. DNA for the CDR3: TGCGCCAGCAGCGAGCCAGGGATATATGGCTACACCTTC. This encodes CASSEPGIYGYTF.

This clone was seen only once. V usage is TRBV5-6 and J usage is TRBJ1-1; no clear D. CDR3 size: 14 residues. The V gene lost 4 bases and the J gene lost 0 bases, with 10 bases spanning the gap. Germline V lookup: CDR1 SGHDT, CDR2 YYEEEE. Here the CDR3 reads CASSAPDLNTEAFF. The CDR3, as DNA: TGTGCCAGCAGCGCACCGGACCTGAACACTGAAGCTTTCTTT.

The V call is TRBV6-5, the J call TRBJ2-7; 7 bases are shared with TRBD2. The junction had 5 bases not matched to a gene; V was cut back by 6 bases and J by 3 bases. CDR1 and CDR2 (germline): MNHEY, SVGAGI. This CDR3 spans 13 amino acids. The CDR3 bases are TGTGCCAGCAGGAGAGGGGAGGGCTACGAGCAGTACTTC. Translated, it gives CASRRGEGYEQYF.

The rearrangement joins TRBV7-6 to TRBJ2-7; D may match TRBD1 or TRBD2 (5 bases each). The CDR3 totals 13 residues. Trimming pared 10 bases from V and 3 bases from J, leaving 16 bases between. Looked up from germline, CDR1 is SGHVS and CDR2 is FNYEAQ. CDR3 sequence (DNA): TGTGCCACATCGCAGGGACCAAACTACGAGCAGTACTTC. Translation gives CATSQGPNYEQYF.

This clone came up once. This chain joins TRBV5-6 and TRBJ2-3; tentatively, D is TRBD1 or TRBD2 (6 bases each). There are 16 residues in the CDR3. The V gene's germline CDR1 is SGHDT and CDR2 YYEEEE. Deletions cut 1 base from V and 2 bases from J, with 14 bases between. CDR3 sequence reads: CASSLRGTSNTDTQYF. The DNA of the CDR3 is TGTGCCAGCAGCTTGAGGGGGACTTCGAACACAGATACGCAGTATTTT.

The chain links TRBV7-2 to TRBJ2-1; no firm D call. The V and J ends lost 3 bases and 3 bases respectively, with 12 bases between them. The germline gives CDR1 SGHTA, CDR2 FQGNSA. The CDR3 totals 15 residues. The CDR3 coding sequence is TGTGCCAGCAGCTTCAGTCGGATCAACTACAATGAGCAGTTCTTC. It is translated as CASSFSRINYNEQFF.

V is TRBV24-1 and J is TRBJ2-5; TRBD1 matches at 7 bases. The germline gives CDR1 KGHDR, CDR2 SFDVKD. Trimming cost V 3 bases and J 2 bases; bases outside gene matches: 8. The CDR3 has 16 amino acids. The CDR3 loop is CATSDAMGQLQETQYF. The CDR3 bases are TGTGCCACCAGTGATGCGATGGGACAGTTGCAAGAGACCCAGTACTTC.

The genes are TRBV5-6 and TRBJ1-2; D gene uncertain. Germline-derived CDR1 and CDR2 are SGHDT and YYEEEE. V was pared by 1 base and J by 7 bases, with 5 bases between. The CDR3 is 11 amino acids. This chain's CDR3 is CASSLYAGYTF. The DNA for the CDR3 is TGTGCCAGCAGCTTGTATGCTGGCTACACCTTC.

The chain employs TRBV18 and TRBJ2-5; the match to TRBD2 covers 10 bases. V gave up 3 bases and J gave up 5 bases; unmatched junction bases: 6. The CDR3 has 15 amino acids. Per the germline V gene, CDR1 is KGHSH and CDR2 is LQKENI. The CDR3 sequence is CASSPRLAGEETQYF. Written as DNA, the CDR3 is TGTGCCAGCTCACCGCGTCTAGCGGGGGAGGAGACCCAGTACTTC.

The chain uses TRBV30 and TRBJ1-1; D is unresolved. The germline V gene encodes CDR1 GTSNPN and CDR2 SVGIG (reference sequence). V lost 3 bases to trimming and J lost 0 bases, with 8 bases between them. The CDR3 covers 13 residues. The CDR3 protein is CAWRRTMNTEAFF. Written as DNA, the CDR3 is TGTGCCTGGAGAAGAACTATGAACACTGAAGCTTTCTTT.

This chain links TRBV10-3 with TRBJ1-4; TRBD1 matches at 9 bases. The CDR3 runs to 13 residues. Per the germline V gene, CDR1 is ENHRY and CDR2 is SYGVKD. V trimming: 6 bases; J trimming: 4 bases; junction bases outside the gene matches: 0. The CDR3 DNA follows: TGTGCCATCAGGGACAGGGGTAATGAAAAACTGTTTTTT. It yields the protein CAIRDRGNEKLFF.

The rearrangement joins TRBV24-1 to TRBJ1-2; D not resolved. The CDR3 covers 15 residues. Germline loops: CDR1 KGHDR, CDR2 SFDVKD. Between the trimmed V and J ends, which lost 5 bases and 7 bases, there was a span of 19 bases. The CDR3 loop reads CATSGPAYGGGGYTF. The CDR3 DNA reads TGTGCCACCAGTGGCCCGGCATACGGAGGCGGTGGCTACACCTTC.

Worth noting for this clone: One junction end does not reproduce the germline sequence, and a read error may be involved. This rearrangement joins TRBV2 to TRBJ1-5; D unresolved. Germline assignment: CDR1 SNHLY and CDR2 FYNNEI. This CDR3 contains 12 residues. CDR3 nucleotides: TGTGCCAGCAATGAAGTAGGTCAGCCCCAGCATTTT. Protein sequence: CASNEVGQPQHF.

CDR3 DNA: TGTGCCAGCAGCCGGACTAGCGGGGGGGCTGTCACCGGGGAGCTGTTTTTT. It is translated as CASSRTSGGAVTGELFF. J is TRBJ2-2 and V is TRBV7-2; TRBD2 agrees at 15 bases. The CDR3 is 17 residues long. Germline lookup yields CDR1 SGHTA and CDR2 FQGNSA. The junction had 5 bases not matched to a gene; V was cut back by 5 bases and J by 4 bases.